The 3 T cell receptor beta chains reported below all come from one sample, sequenced in a study of control samples from healthy donors and cancer patients. Method: immunoSEQ multiplex PCR; TCRdb's copy keeps in-frame clones and lacks some. The data hold more than 110,000 clones, with roughly nine tenths observed a single time. Material: blood. These TCRs come from a woman in her 30s in good health.

The chain is built from TRBV10-1 and TRBJ1-4, with 8 bases matching TRBD1. V trimming: 2 bases; J trimming: 7 bases; junction bases outside the gene matches: 6. The CDR3 loop spans 15 amino acids. CDR1 is WNHNN, CDR2 SYGVQD, per germline (reference sequence). The CDR3 DNA is TGCGCCAGCAGTGAGCGGACAGGGACGGCTGAAAAACTGTTTTTT. Encoded protein: CASSERTGTAEKLFF.

This CDR3 is CASRGTTEQYF. As DNA, the CDR3 is TGTGCCAGTAGAGGGACTACTGAGCAGTACTTC. V gene TRBV19 combines with J gene TRBJ2-7; 7 bases are a match to TRBD2. The length of the CDR3 is 11 residues. Germline V gives CDR1 LNHDA, CDR2 SQIVND (reference sequence). The V segment lost 6 bases and the J segment 7 bases; nucleotides outside the gene matches: 3. Full variable domain (outside the CDR3, taken from reference TRBV19 and TRBJ2-7): DGGITQSPKYLFRKEGQNVTLSCEQNLNHDAMYWYRQDPGQGLRLIYYSQIVNDFQKGDIAEGYSVSREKKESFPLTVTSAQKNPTAFYLCASRGTTEQYFGPGTRLTVT.

The chain joins TRBV11-3 to TRBJ2-2; possibly TRBD2 for D (6 bases). V lost 1 base and J 4 bases, leaving 10 bases between the germline ends. Per germline, CDR1 SGHNT and CDR2 YENEEA. The CDR3 has 15 residues. The CDR3 protein is CASSLGGLVTGELFF. In DNA, the CDR3 is TGTGCCAGCAGCTTAGGGGGACTGGTCACCGGGGAGCTGTTTTTT.